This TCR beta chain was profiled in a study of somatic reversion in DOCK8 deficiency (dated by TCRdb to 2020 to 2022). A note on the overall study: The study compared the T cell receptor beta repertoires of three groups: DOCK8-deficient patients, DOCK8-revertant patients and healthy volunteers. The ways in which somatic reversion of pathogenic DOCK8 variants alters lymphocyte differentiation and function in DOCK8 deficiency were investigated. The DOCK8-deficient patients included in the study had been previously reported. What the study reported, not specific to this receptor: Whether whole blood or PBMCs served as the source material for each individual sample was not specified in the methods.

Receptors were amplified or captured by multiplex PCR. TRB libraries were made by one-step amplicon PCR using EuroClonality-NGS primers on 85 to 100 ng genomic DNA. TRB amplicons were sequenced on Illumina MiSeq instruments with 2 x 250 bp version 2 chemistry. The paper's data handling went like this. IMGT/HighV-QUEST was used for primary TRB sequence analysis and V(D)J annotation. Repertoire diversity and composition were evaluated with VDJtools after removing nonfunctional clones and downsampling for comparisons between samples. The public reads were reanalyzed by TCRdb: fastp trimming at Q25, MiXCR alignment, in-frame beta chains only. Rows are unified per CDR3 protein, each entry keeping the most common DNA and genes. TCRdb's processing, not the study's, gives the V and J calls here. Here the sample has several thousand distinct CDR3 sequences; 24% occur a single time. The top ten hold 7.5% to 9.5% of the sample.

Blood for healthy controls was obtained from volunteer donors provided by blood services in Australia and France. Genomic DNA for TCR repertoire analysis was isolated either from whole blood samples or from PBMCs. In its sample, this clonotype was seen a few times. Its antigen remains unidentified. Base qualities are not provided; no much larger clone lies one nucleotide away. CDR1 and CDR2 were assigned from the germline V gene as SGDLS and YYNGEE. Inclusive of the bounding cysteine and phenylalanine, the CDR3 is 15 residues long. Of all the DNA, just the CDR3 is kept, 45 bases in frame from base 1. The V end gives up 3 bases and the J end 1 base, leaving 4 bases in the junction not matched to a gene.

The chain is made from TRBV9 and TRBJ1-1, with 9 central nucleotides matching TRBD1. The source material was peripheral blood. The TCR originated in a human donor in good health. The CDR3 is CASSDPGQGNTEAFF. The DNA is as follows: TGTGCCAGCAGCGATCCGGGACAGGGGAACACTGAAGCTTTCTTT.